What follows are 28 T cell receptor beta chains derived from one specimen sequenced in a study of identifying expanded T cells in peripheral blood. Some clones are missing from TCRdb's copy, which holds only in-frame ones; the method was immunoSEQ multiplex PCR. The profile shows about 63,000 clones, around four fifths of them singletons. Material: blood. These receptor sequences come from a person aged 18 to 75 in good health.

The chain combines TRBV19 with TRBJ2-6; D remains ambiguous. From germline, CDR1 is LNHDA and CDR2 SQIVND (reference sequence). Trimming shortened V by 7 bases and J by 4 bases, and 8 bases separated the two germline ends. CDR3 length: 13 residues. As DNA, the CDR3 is TGTGCCAGTACGGCACGCGGGGCCAACGTCCTGACTTTC. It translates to CASTARGANVLTF.

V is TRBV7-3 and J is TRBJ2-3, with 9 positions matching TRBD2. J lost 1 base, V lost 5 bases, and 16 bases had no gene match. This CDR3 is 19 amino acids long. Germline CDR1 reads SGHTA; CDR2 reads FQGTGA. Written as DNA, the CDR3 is TGTGCCAGCAGCCCACGGGGGAGCGGGGGGCTTACAGGCACAGATACGCAGTATTTT. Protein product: CASSPRGSGGLTGTDTQYF.

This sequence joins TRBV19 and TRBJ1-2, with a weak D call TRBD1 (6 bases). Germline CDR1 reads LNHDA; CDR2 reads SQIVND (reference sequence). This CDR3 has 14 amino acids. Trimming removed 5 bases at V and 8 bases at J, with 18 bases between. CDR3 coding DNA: TGTGCCAGTAGTCCCGGGCCCGGCGGGGGCGGCTACACCTTC. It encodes CASSPGPGGGGYTF.

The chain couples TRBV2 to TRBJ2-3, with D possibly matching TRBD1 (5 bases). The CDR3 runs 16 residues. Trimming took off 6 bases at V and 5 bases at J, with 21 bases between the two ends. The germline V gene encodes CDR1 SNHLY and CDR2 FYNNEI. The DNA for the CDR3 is TGTGCCAGCAGAAAGTGGTCGGCGGCCCAGGGAGATACGCAGTATTTT. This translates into CASRKWSAAQGDTQYF.

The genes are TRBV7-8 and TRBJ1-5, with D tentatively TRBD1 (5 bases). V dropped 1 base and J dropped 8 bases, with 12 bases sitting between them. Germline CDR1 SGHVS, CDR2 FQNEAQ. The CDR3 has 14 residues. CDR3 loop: CASSLEQVGKPQHF. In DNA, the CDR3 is TGTGCCAGCAGCTTAGAACAGGTGGGAAAGCCCCAGCATTTT.

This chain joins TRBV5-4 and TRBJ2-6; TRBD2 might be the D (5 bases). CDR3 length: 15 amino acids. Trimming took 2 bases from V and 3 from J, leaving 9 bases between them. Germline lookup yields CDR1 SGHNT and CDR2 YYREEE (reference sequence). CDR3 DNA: TGTGCCAGCAGCTTTGAGGGTGTTGGGGCCAACGTCCTGACTTTC. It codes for CASSFEGVGANVLTF.

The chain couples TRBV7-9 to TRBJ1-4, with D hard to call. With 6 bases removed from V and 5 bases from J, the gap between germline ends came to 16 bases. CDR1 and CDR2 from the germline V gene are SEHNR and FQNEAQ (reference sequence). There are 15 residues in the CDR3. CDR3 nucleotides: TGTGCCAGCAGTCCGCCGTCAGAGAGGAATGAAAAACTGTTTTTT. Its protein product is CASSPPSERNEKLFF.

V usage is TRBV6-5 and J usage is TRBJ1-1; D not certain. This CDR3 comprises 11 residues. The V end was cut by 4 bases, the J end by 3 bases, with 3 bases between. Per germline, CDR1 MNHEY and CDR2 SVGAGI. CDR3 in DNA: TGTGCCAGCAGTTTAGACACTGAAGCTTTCTTT. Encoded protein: CASSLDTEAFF.

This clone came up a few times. The CDR3 loop reads CASSSGEGYGYTF. CDR3 nucleotides: TGTGCCAGCAGTTCAGGGGAAGGCTATGGCTACACCTTC. This chain joins TRBV6-6 and TRBJ1-2; perhaps TRBD1 as D (6 bases). V lost 4 bases to trimming and J lost 4 bases, with 10 bases between them. The CDR3 contains 13 residues. The germline gives CDR1 MNHNY, CDR2 SVGAGI (reference sequence).

CDR3 DNA: TGTGCCAGCAGCCCTAGCGGGAGGGCCGGGGAGACCCAGTACTTC. Its translation: CASSPSGRAGETQYF. The V gene is TRBV7-2, the J gene TRBJ2-5, with 12 bases that match TRBD2. There are 15 residues in the CDR3. Germline CDR1 SGHTA, CDR2 FQGNSA. Germline trimming cut 5 bases from V and 5 bases from J; bases unmatched to any gene: 6.

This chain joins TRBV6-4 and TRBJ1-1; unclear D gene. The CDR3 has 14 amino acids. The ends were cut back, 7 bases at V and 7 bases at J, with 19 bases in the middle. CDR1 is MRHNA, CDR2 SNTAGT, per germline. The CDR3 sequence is CASITSGGDGEAFF. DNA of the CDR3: TGTGCCAGCATCACGAGCGGAGGTGATGGTGAAGCTTTCTTT.

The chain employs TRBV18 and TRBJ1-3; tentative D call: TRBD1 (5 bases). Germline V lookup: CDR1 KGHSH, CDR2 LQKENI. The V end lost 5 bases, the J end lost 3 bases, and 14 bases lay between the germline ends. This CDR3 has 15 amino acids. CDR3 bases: TGTGCCAGCTCAGGCCTGGACAACCTTGGAAACACCATATATTTT. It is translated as CASSGLDNLGNTIYF.

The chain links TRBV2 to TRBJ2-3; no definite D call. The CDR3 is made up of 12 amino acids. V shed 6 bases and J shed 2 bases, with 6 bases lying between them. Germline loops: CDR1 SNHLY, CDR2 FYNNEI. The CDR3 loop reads CASRGLTDTQYF. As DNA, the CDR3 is TGTGCCAGCAGAGGTCTCACAGATACGCAGTATTTT.

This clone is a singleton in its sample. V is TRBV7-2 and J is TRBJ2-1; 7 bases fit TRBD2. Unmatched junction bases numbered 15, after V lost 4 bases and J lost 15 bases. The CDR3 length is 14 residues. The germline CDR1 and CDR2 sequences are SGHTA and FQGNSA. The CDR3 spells CASSSPVEGGLWFF. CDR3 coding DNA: TGTGCCAGCAGCTCCCCAGTGGAGGGAGGGCTTTGGTTCTTC. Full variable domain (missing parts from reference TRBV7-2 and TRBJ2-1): GAGVSQSPSNKVTEKGKDVELRCDPISGHTALYWYRQSLGQGLEFLIYFQGNSAPDKSGLPSDRFSAERTGGSVSTLTIQRTQQEDSAVYLCASSSPVEGGLWFFGPGTRLTVL.

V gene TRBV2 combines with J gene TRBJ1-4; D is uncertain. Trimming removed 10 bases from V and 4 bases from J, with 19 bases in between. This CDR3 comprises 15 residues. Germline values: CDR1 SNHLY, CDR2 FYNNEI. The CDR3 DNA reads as TGTGCCACGAGGGCCAAAAGTCACGGTAATGAAAAACTGTTTTTT. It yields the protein CATRAKSHGNEKLFF.

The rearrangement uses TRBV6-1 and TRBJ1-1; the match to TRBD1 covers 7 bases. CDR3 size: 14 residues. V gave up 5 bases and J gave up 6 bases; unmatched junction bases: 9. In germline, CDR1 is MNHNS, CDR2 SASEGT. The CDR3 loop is CASSPGQRVAEAFF. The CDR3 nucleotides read TGTGCCAGCAGTCCGGGACAGAGAGTCGCTGAAGCTTTCTTT.

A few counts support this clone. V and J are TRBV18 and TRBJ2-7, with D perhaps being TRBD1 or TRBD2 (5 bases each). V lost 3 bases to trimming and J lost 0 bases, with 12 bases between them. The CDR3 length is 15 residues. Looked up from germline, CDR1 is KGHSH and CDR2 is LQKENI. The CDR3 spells CASSPLGTNSYEQYF. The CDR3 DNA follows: TGTGCCAGCTCACCTCTGGGGACGAACTCCTACGAGCAGTACTTC. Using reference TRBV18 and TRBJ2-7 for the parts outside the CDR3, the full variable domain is NAGVMQNPRHLVRRRGQEARLRCSPMKGHSHVYWYRQLPEEGLKFMVYLQKENIIDESGMPKERFSAEFPKEGPSILRIQQVVRGDSAAYFCASSPLGTNSYEQYFGPGTRLTVT.

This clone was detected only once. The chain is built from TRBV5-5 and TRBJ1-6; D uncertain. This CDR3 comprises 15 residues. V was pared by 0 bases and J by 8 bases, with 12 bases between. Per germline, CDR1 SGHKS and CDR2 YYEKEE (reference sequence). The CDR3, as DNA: TGTGCCAGCAGCTTGGAGGGAGGAAGGGATTCACCCCTCCACTTT. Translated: CASSLEGGRDSPLHF.

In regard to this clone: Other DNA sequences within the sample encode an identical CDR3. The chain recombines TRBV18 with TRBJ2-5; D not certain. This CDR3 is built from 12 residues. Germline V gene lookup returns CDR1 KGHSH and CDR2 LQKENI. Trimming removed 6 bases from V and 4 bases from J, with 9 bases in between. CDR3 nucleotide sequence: TGTGCCAGCTCGCCAGGCGGAGAGACCCAGTACTTC. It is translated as CASSPGGETQYF.

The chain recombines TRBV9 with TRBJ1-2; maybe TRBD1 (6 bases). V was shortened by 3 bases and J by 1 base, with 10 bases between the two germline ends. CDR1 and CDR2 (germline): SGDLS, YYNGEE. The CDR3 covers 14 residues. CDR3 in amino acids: CASSGRGVNYGYTF. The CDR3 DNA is TGTGCCAGCAGCGGCAGGGGAGTTAACTATGGCTACACCTTC.

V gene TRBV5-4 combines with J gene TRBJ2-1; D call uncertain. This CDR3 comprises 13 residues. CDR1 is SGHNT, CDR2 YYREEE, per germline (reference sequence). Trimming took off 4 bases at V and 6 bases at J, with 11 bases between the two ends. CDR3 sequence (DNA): TGTGCCAGCAGCACGCCCGTCCTCAATGAGCAGTTCTTC. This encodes CASSTPVLNEQFF.

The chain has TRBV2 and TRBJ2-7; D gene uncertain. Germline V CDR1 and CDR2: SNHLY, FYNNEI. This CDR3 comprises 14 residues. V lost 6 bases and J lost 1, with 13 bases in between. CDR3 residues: CASSPNGGSYEQYF. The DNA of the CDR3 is TGTGCCAGCAGCCCGAACGGTGGGTCCTACGAGCAGTACTTC.

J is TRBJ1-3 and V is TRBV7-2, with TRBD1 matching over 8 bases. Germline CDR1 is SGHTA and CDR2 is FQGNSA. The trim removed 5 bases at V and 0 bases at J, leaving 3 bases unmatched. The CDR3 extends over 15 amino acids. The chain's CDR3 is CASSQQGGSGNTIYF. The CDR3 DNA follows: TGTGCCAGCAGCCAACAGGGGGGCTCTGGAAACACCATATATTTT.

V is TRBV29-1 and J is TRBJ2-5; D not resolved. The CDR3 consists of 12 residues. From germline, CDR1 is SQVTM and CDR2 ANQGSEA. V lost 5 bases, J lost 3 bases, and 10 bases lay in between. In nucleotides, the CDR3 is TGCAGCGTTTCACAGTCGAAAGAGACCCAGTACTTC. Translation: CSVSQSKETQYF. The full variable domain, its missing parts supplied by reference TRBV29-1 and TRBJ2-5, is SAVISQKPSRDICQRGTSLTIQCQVDSQVTMMFWYRQQPGQSLTLIATANQGSEATYESGFVIDKFPISRPNLTFSTLTVSNMSPEDSSIYLCSVSQSKETQYFGPGTRLLVL.

The chain's CDR3 is CASSLIAGGAGTQYF. In DNA, the CDR3 is TGTGCCAGCAGCCTCATAGCGGGGGGGGCGGGTACGCAGTATTTT. V is TRBV7-2 and J is TRBJ2-3, with TRBD2 matching over 11 bases. The CDR3 extends over 15 amino acids. Germline lookup yields CDR1 SGHTA and CDR2 FQGNSA. V gave up 5 bases and J gave up 8 bases; unmatched junction bases: 9.

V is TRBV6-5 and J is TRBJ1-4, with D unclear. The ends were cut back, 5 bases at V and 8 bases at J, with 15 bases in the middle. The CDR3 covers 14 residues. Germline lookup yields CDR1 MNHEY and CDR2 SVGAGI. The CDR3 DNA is TGTGCCAGCAGTCCCCGGGTTGCTAGAGAAAAACTGTTTTTT. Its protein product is CASSPRVAREKLFF.

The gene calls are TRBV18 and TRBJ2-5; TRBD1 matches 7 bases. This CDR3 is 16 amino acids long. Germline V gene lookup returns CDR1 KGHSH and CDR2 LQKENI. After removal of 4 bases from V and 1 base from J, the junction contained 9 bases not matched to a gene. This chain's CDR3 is CASSRDRDSFQETQYF. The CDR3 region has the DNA TGTGCCAGCTCACGAGACCGGGACAGTTTCCAAGAGACCCAGTACTTC.

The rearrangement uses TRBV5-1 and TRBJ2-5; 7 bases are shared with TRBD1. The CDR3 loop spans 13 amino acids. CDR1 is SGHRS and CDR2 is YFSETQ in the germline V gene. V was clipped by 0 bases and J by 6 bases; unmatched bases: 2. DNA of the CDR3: TGCGCCAGCAGCTTGGACAGGGGAAAGACCCAGTACTTC. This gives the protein CASSLDRGKTQYF. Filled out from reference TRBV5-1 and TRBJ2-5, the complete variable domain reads KAGVTQTPRYLIKTRGQQVTLSCSPISGHRSVSWYQQTPGQGLQFLFEYFSETQRNKGNFPGRFSGRQFSNSRSEMNVSTLELGDSALYLCASSLDRGKTQYFGPGTRLLVL.